A single sample is the source of the 15 T cell receptor beta chains below, sequenced in a study of blood T cell repertoires in COVID-19. Profiling relied on immunoSEQ multiplex PCR, and the TCRdb table lists in-frame clones only, not all of them. The profile shows around 60,000 clones, 80% to 90% of them singletons. The sample consisted of peripheral blood. The receptors originated from an older woman with acute or convalescent COVID-19.

This rearrangement joins TRBV3-1 (or the pseudogene TRBV3-2) to TRBJ2-5, with 12 bases fitting TRBD1. Trimming at V came to 2 bases and at J to 4 bases, leaving 14 bases not matched to a gene. The CDR3 length is 19 residues. Looked up from germline, CDR1 is LGHDT and CDR2 is YNNKEL (reference sequence). In DNA form, the CDR3 reads TGTGCCAGCAGCCAATCCCCGATCGGCGGGACAGGGGGCCGAGAGACCCAGTACTTC. This codes for CASSQSPIGGTGGRETQYF.

The rearrangement links TRBV25-1 to TRBJ2-3; tentative D call: TRBD2 (6 bases). This CDR3 spans 16 amino acids. Germline CDR1 reads MGHDK; CDR2 reads SYGVNS. V dropped 1 base and J dropped 6 bases, with 17 bases sitting between them. CDR3 DNA: TGTGCCAGCAGTGAATTAGGAGGGGCCCCGGGGGATACGCAGTATTTT. Translated: CASSELGGAPGDTQYF.

The chain is built from TRBV6-5 and TRBJ1-5; 11 bases fit TRBD1. V lost 7 bases and J lost 6; bases outside the gene matches: 8. Germline CDR1 MNHEY, CDR2 SVGAGI. The CDR3 is made up of 15 amino acids. In DNA, the CDR3 is TGTGCCAGCAAGGACAGGGGGCGCGGAAGTCAGCCCCAGCATTTT. As protein: CASKDRGRGSQPQHF.

The CDR3 region is CATSKTGGHTEAFF. The DNA of the CDR3 is TGTGCCACCAGCAAGACAGGGGGCCACACTGAAGCTTTCTTT. The rearrangement uses TRBV24-1 and TRBJ1-1; 10 positions agree with TRBD1. The trim removed 7 bases at V and 3 bases at J, leaving 4 bases unmatched. The length of the CDR3 is 14 residues. Germline CDR1 is KGHDR and CDR2 is SFDVKD.

This clone was detected once. V and J are TRBV19 and TRBJ2-3; D might be TRBD2 (6 bases). V was trimmed by 8 bases and J by 4 bases, leaving 10 bases between them. The CDR3 sequence is 12 residues long. Per the germline V gene, CDR1 is LNHDA and CDR2 is SQIVND (reference sequence). CDR3: CASGRGSDTQYF. The CDR3 DNA is TGTGCCAGTGGGCGGGGCTCAGATACGCAGTATTTT.

The rearrangement joins TRBV7-3 to TRBJ2-2; 8 bases align to TRBD1. Germline CDR1 and CDR2: SGHTA and FQGTGA. V trimming: 5 bases; J trimming: 1 base; junction bases outside the gene matches: 3. This CDR3 is 15 amino acids long. The CDR3 reads CASSRQGRNTGELFF. CDR3 DNA: TGTGCCAGCAGCCGACAGGGGAGGAACACCGGGGAGCTGTTTTTT.

CDR3 region: CASSRGQNSGELFF. CDR3 coding DNA: TGTGCCAGCTCACGGGGACAAAATTCCGGGGAGCTGTTTTTT. The chain carries TRBV18 and TRBJ2-2, with D possibly being TRBD1 (6 bases). The CDR3 length is 14 residues. CDR1 and CDR2 (germline): KGHSH, LQKENI. The V and J ends lost 4 bases and 6 bases respectively, with 12 bases between them.

The V call is TRBV10-2, the J call TRBJ1-2; perhaps TRBD1 as D (6 bases). The CDR3 extends over 15 amino acids. Per the germline V gene, CDR1 is WSHSY and CDR2 is SAAADI. Trimming stripped 0 bases from V and 6 bases from J, with 14 bases between. The CDR3 loop is CASSESVAPGDGYTF. CDR3 DNA: TGCGCCAGCAGTGAGTCGGTGGCTCCAGGGGATGGCTACACCTTC.

J is TRBJ2-7 and V is TRBV9; D is ambiguous. Trimming removed 3 bases from V and 0 bases from J, with 4 bases in between. The CDR3 has 12 residues. Germline CDR1 SGDLS, CDR2 YYNGEE. CDR3 nucleotides: TGTGCCAGCAGCGGGAGCTCCTACGAGCAGTACTTC. The encoded protein is CASSGSSYEQYF.

The V gene is TRBV7-9, the J gene TRBJ1-3, with a possible D match to TRBD1 (6 bases). Germline V CDR1 and CDR2: SEHNR, FQNEAQ (reference sequence). Trimming removed 5 bases from V and 1 base from J, with 12 bases in between. CDR3 size: 15 residues. The CDR3 sequence: CASSPARGSGNTIYF. The DNA of the CDR3 is TGTGCCAGCAGCCCCGCGAGGGGGTCTGGAAACACCATATATTTT.

V is TRBV6-5 and J is TRBJ2-2, with D unresolved. This CDR3 spans 14 amino acids. V was clipped by 4 bases and J by 5 bases, with 11 bases between them. The germline gives CDR1 MNHEY, CDR2 SVGAGI. The CDR3 spells CASSSHQRTGELFF. The CDR3 coding sequence is TGTGCCAGCAGTTCCCATCAGAGGACCGGGGAGCTGTTTTTT.

The chain employs TRBV7-7 and TRBJ2-2, with 8 bases that match TRBD1. The germline gives CDR1 SSHAT, CDR2 FNYEAQ (reference sequence). This CDR3 is built from 18 residues. V lost 1 base and J lost 1; bases outside the gene matches: 8. The CDR3 sequence: CASSLEGYGTGNTGELFF. In DNA, the CDR3 is TGTGCCAGCAGCTTAGAAGGTTATGGGACAGGGAACACCGGGGAGCTGTTTTTT.

This clone has just a few counts. The chain combines TRBV4-2 with TRBJ2-3, with 9 nucleotides matching TRBD2. The CDR3 consists of 20 residues. J lost 4 bases, V lost 0 bases, and 17 bases had no gene match. Per the germline V gene, CDR1 is LGHNA and CDR2 is YNFKEQ. CDR3 protein: CASSQDLLASGASGADTQYF. In nucleotides, the CDR3 is TGTGCCAGCAGCCAAGATCTTTTGGCTAGCGGGGCCTCGGGGGCAGATACGCAGTATTTT.

Note on this clone: Its ends do not fully match the called genes, so a read error is possible. Different DNA sequences within this sample yield the same CDR3. The rearrangement links TRBV5-1 to TRBJ2-7, with 7 nucleotides matching TRBD2. Germline CDR1 reads SGHRS; CDR2 reads YFSETQ. This CDR3 spans 15 amino acids. The CDR3 sequence is CASSYTGGGGYEQYF. CDR3 DNA sequence: TGCGCCAGCAGCTATACGGGAGGCGGAGGCTACGAGCAGTACTTT. Using reference TRBV5-1 and TRBJ2-7 for the parts outside the CDR3, the full variable domain is KAGVTQTPRYLIKTRGQQVTLSCSPISGHRSVSWYQQTPGQGLQFLFEYFSETQRNKGNFPGRFSGRQFSNSRSEMNVSTLELGDSALYLCASSYTGGGGYEQYFGPGTRLTVT.

J is TRBJ2-5 and V is TRBV9; tentative D call: TRBD1 (5 bases). This CDR3 is built from 15 residues. V shed 3 bases and J shed 5 bases, with 17 bases lying between them. Germline assignment: CDR1 SGDLS and CDR2 YYNGEE. CDR3 amino acids: CASSADLGRPETQYF. Written as DNA, the CDR3 is TGTGCCAGCAGCGCCGATCTGGGGCGCCCGGAGACCCAGTACTTC.